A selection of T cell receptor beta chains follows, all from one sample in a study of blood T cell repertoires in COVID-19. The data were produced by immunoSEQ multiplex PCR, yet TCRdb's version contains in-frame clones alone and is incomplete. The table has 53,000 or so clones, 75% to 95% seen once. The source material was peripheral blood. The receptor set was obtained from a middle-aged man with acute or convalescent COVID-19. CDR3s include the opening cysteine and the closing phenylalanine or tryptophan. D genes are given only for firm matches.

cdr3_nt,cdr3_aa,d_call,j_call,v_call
TGTGCCAGTAGTATAGGGGCCAGGGCAGGATATGGCTACACCTTC,CASSIGARAGYGYTF,NA,TRBJ1-2,TRBV19
TGTGCCAGCAGTGACTCGCGGGTTAGTGAGCAGTTCTTC,CASSDSRVSEQFF,NA,TRBJ2-1,TRBV6-4
TGTGCCAGCAGCTTGTATCGGGACTCAGGGGCCAACGTCCTGACTTTC,CASSLYRDSGANVLTF,NA,TRBJ2-6,TRBV5-4
TGTGCCAGCAGTGACACGGTTAACACTGAAGCTTTCTTT,CASSDTVNTEAFF,NA,TRBJ1-1,TRBV25-1
TGTGCCAGCAGCTTAGGTTACTTGAGGAACACTGAAGCTTTCTTT,CASSLGYLRNTEAFF,NA,TRBJ1-1,TRBV11-2
TGTGCCAGCAGCTTACGTAGTCCGATTAAAGGAGCAACTAATGAAAAACTGTTTTTT,CASSLRSPIKGATNEKLFF,NA,TRBJ1-4,TRBV7-9
TGTGCCAGCAGCAGGACTAGCGGGGGGGACTATAATGAGCAGTTCTTC,CASSRTSGGDYNEQFF,TRBD2,TRBJ2-1,TRBV7-3
TGTGCCACCAGTGACCTAGCGGGAGGGGGCGATGAGCAGTTCTTC,CATSDLAGGGDEQFF,TRBD2,TRBJ2-1,TRBV24-1
TGTGCCAGCTCACCAAGGGGCTTGGGAGGCTACACCTTC,CASSPRGLGGYTF,NA,TRBJ1-2,TRBV18
TGTGCCAGCAGCTTCAGCGGGAGGGCGGATGGGGCCAACGTCCTGACTTTC,CASSFSGRADGANVLTF,TRBD2,TRBJ2-6,TRBV5-4
TGTGCCACCAGCAGGGAGACTAGCGCTAACCCGAACACCGGGGAGCTGTTTTTT,CATSRETSANPNTGELFF,TRBD2,TRBJ2-2,TRBV15
TGTGCCAGCACAAAAAGGCCGCAGGACTATGGCTACACCTTC,CASTKRPQDYGYTF,NA,TRBJ1-2,TRBV6-5
TGTGCCAGCAGCTACCGTAGCGGGGGGGTCTACAATGAGCAGTTCTTC,CASSYRSGGVYNEQFF,TRBD2,TRBJ2-1,TRBV7-2
TGTGCCTGGACTCCGGGGGGCGGGAAGGCCAATGAGCAGTTCTTC,CAWTPGGGKANEQFF,NA,TRBJ2-1,TRBV30